This T cell receptor beta chain was recovered during a study of vaccination effects on CD4 cells after COVID-19. Before any sequencing was done, the ViraFEST assay used viral peptide pools to expand antigen-specific CD4+ T cells. Investigators separated out CD4+ T cells once about eleven days of culture had passed. About this clone itself: Its cognate antigen is unknown.

TCRdb's copy holds only in-frame clones and misses some; the assay was immunoSEQ multiplex PCR. Of around 31,000 clones listed, roughly two thirds are singletons. Germline V gene lookup returns CDR1 MNHEY and CDR2 SMNVEV (reference sequence). The CDR3 has 15 residues. Trimming left V 2 bases short and J 1 base short, with 11 bases between. The sequence came from a human donor who received a COVID-19 vaccine. The sample was CD4+ T cells from PBMCs cultured with HCoV-229E spike peptides, taken before COVID-19 vaccination. The chain uses TRBV27 and TRBJ1-1; D call uncertain. The CDR3 sequence: CASSLNAGKNTEAFF. The CDR3 DNA reads TGTGCCAGCAGTTTAAATGCAGGAAAGAACACTGAAGCTTTCTTT.